Listed here are 27 T cell receptor beta chains from one sample, sequenced in a study of T cell repertoires in cytomegalovirus infection. Their specific antigens are unknown. One entry per CDR3 protein results from TCRdb running MiXCR on the reads. The table includes a few hundred thousand distinct CDR3 sequences, 40% detected once. The specimen comprised cultured PBMCs, sampled from culture after CMV antigen stimulation. The receptors stem from a human donor in good health (CMV status not recorded). Some clones in this sample may be carry-over from other donors' samples.

The DNA of the CDR3 is TGCAGTGCTAGCGAACTAGCGGGAGGGCTTTACCCGCAAGAGACCCAGTACTTC. Its protein product is CSASELAGGLYPQETQYF. V and J are TRBV20-1 and TRBJ2-5; the match to TRBD2 covers 13 bases. The junction had 12 bases not matched to a gene; V was cut back by 3 bases and J by 2 bases. The CDR3 loop spans 18 amino acids. Per germline, CDR1 DFQATT and CDR2 SNEGSKA (reference sequence).

Concerning this clonotype: Germline is not matched at one junction end, which may reflect a read error. The rearrangement joins TRBV6-6 to TRBJ2-7; D call uncertain. CDR3 length equals 16 residues. Germline CDR1 is MNHNY and CDR2 is SVGAGI (reference sequence). DNA for the CDR3: TGTGCCAGCAGTCACTCCGGACCAGCCGAGCGCTACGAGCAGTACTTC. Translated: CASSHSGPAERYEQYF.

This chain links TRBV6-5 with TRBJ2-3; 10 bases line up with TRBD2. Germline assignment: CDR1 MNHEY and CDR2 SVGAGI. The length of the CDR3 is 15 residues. V was pared by 5 bases and J by 3 bases, with 5 bases of the junction left unmatched. CDR3 in amino acids: CASSLAGEETDTQYF. For the CDR3, the DNA is TGTGCCAGCAGTCTAGCGGGAGAGGAAACAGATACGCAGTATTTT.

This chain connects TRBV7-2 to TRBJ1-2; no clear D gene. Between the trimmed V and J ends, which lost 5 bases and 6 bases, there was a span of 13 bases. The CDR3 sequence is 13 residues long. Germline V gene sequence: CDR1 SGHTA, CDR2 FQGNSA. The CDR3 reads CASSEAFQDGYTF. In DNA form, the CDR3 reads TGTGCCAGCAGCGAGGCCTTTCAAGATGGCTACACCTTC.

The V call is TRBV6-2 or TRBV6-3, the J call TRBJ1-5, with no clear D. This CDR3 region has 14 residues. Germline V gene data show CDR1 as MNHEY and CDR2 as SVGEGT. Between the trimmed V and J ends, which lost 6 bases and 0 bases, there was a span of 9 bases. CDR3 region: CASSPTLSNQPQHF. CDR3 bases: TGTGCCAGCAGCCCCACCCTTAGCAATCAGCCCCAGCATTTT.

The rearrangement links TRBV5-5 to TRBJ2-6; TRBD1 matches at 7 bases. From germline, CDR1 is SGHKS and CDR2 YYEKEE (reference sequence). Unmatched junction bases numbered 7, after V lost 1 base and J lost 0 bases. This CDR3 is 18 amino acids long. CDR3 DNA sequence: TGTGCCAGCAGCTTGCTGACAGGGAAACGCTCTGGGGCCAACGTCCTGACTTTC. It translates to CASSLLTGKRSGANVLTF.

The V and J genes are TRBV6-2 or TRBV6-3 and TRBJ2-1, with 7 nucleotides matching TRBD2. The germline V gene has CDR1 MNHEY and CDR2 SVGEGT. The CDR3 consists of 15 residues. The ends lost 4 bases at V and 4 bases at J; junction bases unmatched: 7. CDR3 in amino acids: CASSLGGSGYNEQFF. CDR3 DNA sequence: TGTGCCAGCAGTTTGGGAGGGAGTGGGTACAATGAGCAGTTCTTC.

V usage is TRBV2 and J usage is TRBJ1-2; D is unclear. The V and J ends lost 0 bases and 5 bases respectively, with 10 bases between them. CDR1 is SNHLY, CDR2 FYNNEI, per germline. This CDR3 has 14 amino acids. In nucleotides, the CDR3 is TGTGCCAGCAGTGAAGCGCTTAATTCTTATGGCTACACCTTC. This encodes CASSEALNSYGYTF.

There are a few counts of this clonotype. The chain links TRBV29-1 to TRBJ1-2; the match to TRBD1 covers 7 bases. The CDR3 totals 12 residues. J gave up 6 bases and V 6 bases, and 7 bases lay outside the gene matches. In germline, CDR1 is SQVTM, CDR2 ANQGSEA. The CDR3 DNA reads TGCAGCGTCTGGGACAGCGCAGATGGCTACACCTTC. Residues: CSVWDSADGYTF.

The rearrangement joins TRBV7-2 to TRBJ2-6; D possibly corresponds to TRBD2 (5 bases). V dropped 6 bases and J dropped 0 bases, with 15 bases sitting between them. This CDR3 is built from 17 residues. Germline V CDR1 and CDR2: SGHTA, FQGNSA. CDR3 region: CASRHRGQPSGANVLTF. CDR3 sequence (DNA): TGTGCCAGCAGACACCGGGGTCAGCCCTCTGGGGCCAACGTCCTGACTTTC.

The genes are TRBV4-2 and TRBJ1-1, with D tentatively TRBD1 (5 bases). CDR3 length equals 13 residues. V was pared by 1 base and J by 9 bases, with 12 bases between. Germline V gene data show CDR1 as LGHNA and CDR2 as YNFKEQ. CDR3 loop: CASSQGGGLKAFF. The CDR3 DNA is TGTGCCAGCAGCCAAGGGGGGGGGTTGAAAGCTTTCTTT.

The CDR3 sequence is CAPALEQAQETQYF. CDR3 DNA: TGTGCCCCAGCGTTAGAACAGGCCCAAGAGACCCAGTACTTC. This chain connects TRBV7-6 to TRBJ2-5; TRBD1 is a possible D gene (5 bases). V was clipped by 11 bases and J by 1 base, with 17 bases between them. CDR1 is SGHVS, CDR2 FNYEAQ, per germline. The CDR3 consists of 14 residues.

V gene TRBV19 combines with J gene TRBJ1-5, with D possibly TRBD1 on 6 matching bases. The germline V and J ends were trimmed by 5 bases and 8 bases, with 16 bases remaining between them. Germline assignment: CDR1 LNHDA and CDR2 SQIVND (reference sequence). This CDR3 spans 14 amino acids. For the CDR3, the DNA is TGTGCCAGTAGTTATCTAACAGGGAGGGAGCCCCAGCATTTT. Encoded protein: CASSYLTGREPQHF.

The rearrangement uses TRBV7-2 and TRBJ1-4; 10 bases match TRBD1. The CDR3 spans 15 residues. The V gene end was trimmed by 4 bases and the J gene end by 7 bases; junction bases not matched to a gene: 6. The germline V gene encodes CDR1 SGHTA and CDR2 FQGNSA. For the CDR3, the DNA is TGTGCCAGCAGCTGGTGGGACAGGGGAAGTGAAAAACTGTTTTTT. Its translation: CASSWWDRGSEKLFF.

The rearrangement joins TRBV5-1 to TRBJ1-3; D might be TRBD1 (5 bases). This CDR3 has 14 residues. V was cut by 3 bases and J by 9 bases, with 16 bases left in between. The germline V gene has CDR1 SGHRS and CDR2 YFSETQ. CDR3 in DNA: TGCGCCAGCAGCTGGGGACTCGAGGCGAGCACCATATATTTT. Encoded protein: CASSWGLEASTIYF.

This chain uses TRBV12-3 or TRBV12-4 with TRBJ2-5; tentatively, D is TRBD1 (6 bases). The germline V and J ends were trimmed by 1 base and 5 bases, with 11 bases remaining between them. The CDR3 has 14 residues. In DNA form, the CDR3 reads TGTGCCAGCAGTTTAGAGGCAGGGGTGGAGACCCAGTACTTC. This translates into CASSLEAGVETQYF.

This clonotype was observed a handful of times. The V gene is TRBV7-9, the J gene TRBJ1-2; 10 positions match TRBD1. Germline CDR1 SEHNR, CDR2 FQNEAQ (reference sequence). The CDR3 spans 13 residues. The V segment lost 5 bases and the J segment 6 bases; nucleotides outside the gene matches: 3. The CDR3 protein is CASSPTGGNGYTF. The CDR3 DNA reads TGTGCCAGCAGCCCGACAGGGGGCAATGGCTACACCTTC.

In its sample, this clonotype was seen many times. This chain connects TRBV27 to TRBJ2-1; 10 bases map to TRBD2. This CDR3 comprises 15 residues. Germline loops: CDR1 MNHEY, CDR2 SMNVEV (reference sequence). The V segment lost 9 bases and the J segment 4 bases; nucleotides outside the gene matches: 9. The CDR3: CASTAGGPGYNEQFF. The CDR3 coding sequence is TGTGCCAGTACAGCGGGAGGGCCGGGATACAATGAGCAGTTCTTC.

The V call is TRBV7-4, the J call TRBJ2-5, with no clear D. CDR3 length equals 17 residues. Germline V lookup: CDR1 SGHVT, CDR2 SQSDAQ. V gave up 2 bases and J gave up 2 bases, with 18 bases separating them. CDR3 in DNA: TGTGCCAGCAGCTTATTGCAGGAGCACCCGAGTCAAGAGACCCAGTACTTC. Its translation: CASSLLQEHPSQETQYF.

The rearrangement joins TRBV5-1 to TRBJ2-1; TRBD2 aligns across 11 bases. CDR3 length equals 16 residues. The germline V gene encodes CDR1 SGHRS and CDR2 YFSETQ. V shed 4 bases, J shed 7 bases, and the junction held 10 bases outside the gene matches. The CDR3 nucleotides read TGCGCCAGCAGCGGGGGAACTAGCGGGAGTTTAAATGAGCAGTTCTTC. This encodes CASSGGTSGSLNEQFF.

This clonotype was seen more than once but under ten times. This CDR3 is CASSKWDGLRPQHF. CDR3 DNA: TGTGCCAGCAGTAAATGGGACGGTTTAAGGCCCCAGCATTTT. The chain is built from TRBV12-3 or TRBV12-4 and TRBJ1-5, with D perhaps TRBD1 (5 bases). The CDR3 has 14 amino acids. V was trimmed by 5 bases and J by 9 bases, leaving 17 bases between them.

The chain joins TRBV7-8 to TRBJ2-2; 7 bases are shared with TRBD2. CDR3 length: 16 residues. Trimming removed 2 bases from V and 3 bases from J; junction bases left unmatched: 6. The germline gives CDR1 SGHVS, CDR2 FQNEAQ. CDR3 in amino acids: CASSLNSGDYTGELFF. In DNA, the CDR3 is TGTGCCAGCAGCTTAAACAGCGGGGACTACACCGGGGAGCTGTTTTTT.

The V and J genes are TRBV7-2 and TRBJ1-4, with 8 bases that match TRBD1. The germline CDR1 and CDR2 sequences are SGHTA and FQGNSA. V dropped 5 bases and J dropped 7; count of bases not matched to a gene: 6. The CDR3 runs to 14 residues. CDR3 bases: TGTGCCAGCAGCCGACAGGGGAGGGCTGAAAAACTGTTTTTT. Encoded protein: CASSRQGRAEKLFF.

V gene TRBV7-6 combines with J gene TRBJ1-6; TRBD1 aligns across 7 bases. The CDR3 runs 18 residues. The J segment lost 10 bases and the V segment lost 1 base, leaving 16 bases of the junction unmatched. CDR1 is SGHVS, CDR2 FNYEAQ, per germline. The CDR3 sequence: CASSLVLRRGSGGSPLHF. As DNA, the CDR3 is TGTGCCAGCAGCTTAGTACTGCGCAGGGGGTCCGGCGGGTCACCCCTCCACTTT. The full variable domain, in which reference TRBV7-6 and TRBJ1-6 provide the parts outside the CDR3, is GAGVSQSPRYKVTKRGQDVALRCDPISGHVSLYWYRQALGQGPEFLTYFNYEAQQDKSGLPNDRFSAERPEGSISTLTIQRTEQRDSAMYRCASSLVLRRGSGGSPLHFGNGTRLTVT.

This chain joins TRBV20-1 and TRBJ1-2; 7 bases agree with TRBD1. Trimming removed 5 bases from V and 8 bases from J; junction bases left unmatched: 8. CDR1 and CDR2 (germline): DFQATT, SNEGSKA (reference sequence). The CDR3 contains 12 residues. This CDR3 reads CSASRDSEGYTF. CDR3 coding DNA: TGCAGTGCTTCCCGGGACAGCGAAGGCTACACCTTC.

CDR3 loop: CASTRGEHYNEQFF. The CDR3 nucleotides read TGTGCCAGCACCAGAGGGGAGCACTACAATGAGCAGTTCTTC. V gene TRBV7-9 combines with J gene TRBJ2-1; the D gene could be TRBD1 or TRBD2 (5 bases each). Trimming took off 7 bases at V and 3 bases at J, with 13 bases between the two ends. Germline V gene lookup returns CDR1 SEHNR and CDR2 FQNEAQ (reference sequence). This CDR3 comprises 14 residues.

The rearrangement joins TRBV11-2 to TRBJ2-3, with TRBD1 matching 8 bases. The V and J ends lost 0 bases and 11 bases, in that order; junction bases with no gene match: 16. Germline CDR1 and CDR2: SGHAT and FQNNGV. This CDR3 has 17 residues. DNA of the CDR3: TGTGCCAGCAGCTTAGAACTGAACCGGGACAGGTTTAAGGTGCAGTATTTT. The encoded protein is CASSLELNRDRFKVQYF. Looking up the rest from reference TRBV11-2 and TRBJ2-3 gives the full variable domain: EAGVAQSPRYKIIEKRQSVAFWCNPISGHATLYWYQQILGQGPKLLIQFQNNGVVDDSQLPKDRFSAERLKGVDSTLKIQPAKLEDSAVYLCASSLELNRDRFKVQYFGPGTRLTVL.